This TCR beta chain was sequenced in a study of Ad26.COV2.S vaccination and SARS-CoV-2 variants (TCRdb year 2021). Broadly, across the study: Vaccine-arm donors were drawn from COV1001, a multicentre, randomized, double-blind, placebo-controlled phase I-IIa trial of Ad26.COV2.S in healthy adults. Ad26.COV2.S was given intramuscularly at 5x10^10 or 1x10^11 viral particles, as a single shot or as two shots 56 days apart. The specificity and breadth of SARS-CoV-2-reactive T cell receptors after Ad26.COV2.S vaccination were assessed by TCRbeta repertoire sequencing. A total of around 32 samples were included in the TCR-sequenced set, comprising about 20 Ad26.COV2.S vaccine recipients, 5 placebo recipients and 8 SARS-CoV-2 convalescent individuals. Trial participants were randomized into five groups of five, in which low-dose or high-dose Ad26.COV2.S was given once or twice, or placebo was given on both occasions. Blinding of investigators to trial group allocation was maintained during experiments and outcome assessment.

Interpreted using the paper, the treatment or condition label stands for: some 20 received Ad26.COV2.S at low or high dose, single or two shots; about 5 received placebo; per-sample allocation not given. For vaccine and placebo recipients, repertoires were sequenced using samples collected on day 63 after the first injection. Between 29 July and 7 August 2020, Cohort 1b enrolled 25 adults aged 18-55 years at one site in Boston, USA. Ad26.COV2.S consisted of a replication-incompetent adenovirus type 26 vector by which a prefusion-stabilized SARS-CoV-2 spike protein from the original Wuhan strain was expressed. The CDR3, from cysteine to phenylalanine, totals 17 residues. Of the read, only the CDR3 DNA is kept; its 51 bases are in frame from base 1. V is shortened by 0 bases, J by 1 base, and the region joining them spans 12 bases. CDR1 MGHRA and CDR2 YSYEKL were looked up in the germline V gene. The immunoSEQ Assay was the method used to sequence TCRbeta CDR3 regions. After extraction, genomic DNA underwent amplification by bias-controlled multiplex PCR, followed by high-throughput sequencing. Per the original workflow: To quantify the absolute abundance of every unique TCRbeta CDR3 region, sequences were collapsed and filtered. Usable DNA was measured by amplifying reference genes present in all nucleated cells, and TCRbeta template counts were normalized to that usable DNA to estimate T cell fraction. Repertoire TCRs were annotated as SARS-CoV-2-specific when V gene, CDR3 amino acid sequence and J gene were exactly matched to a known reactive TCR set. The reference SARS-CoV-2 TCR set was obtained from MIRA and was filtered for enrichment in COVID-19-positive ImmuneCODE repertoires, whereby public or cross-reactive TCRs were removed. Using the MIRA antigens, annotated TCRs were further analysed by specific ORF or by position within an ORF. Depth was the summed frequency of annotated unique rearrangements, while breadth was defined as annotated unique rearrangements over total unique productive rearrangements. Group comparisons of TCR breadth used two-sided Wilcoxon rank-sum tests. TCRdb provides this immuneACCESS table in a form limited to in-frame rearrangements. Some clones are lacking; in checked studies, under half of them reflect an unresolved V gene, and why the rest are absent is not known. V, J and clone size reflect that table, while D and trimming were determined from the DNA. The sample records some 340,000 clones, roughly 84% of which are singletons. Approximately 2% of the sample is held by the ten biggest clonotypes.

Overall results and qualifications from the work: The study was not powered to compare responses between vaccine doses or regimens. Comparable non-spike TCR breadth was observed between vaccine and placebo recipients, consistent with only spike being contained in the vaccine. The authors noted that the TCR breadth and depth analyses may have underestimated total T cell responses. Substantial breadth of spike-specific CD8+ and CD4+ T cell responses was reported after vaccination. Spike-specific TCR breadth was higher in Ad26.COV2.S recipients than in placebo recipients (P = 0.0014).

To note about this clone: The antigen it binds to is not known. Base qualities are not at hand, and no much larger clone is one base apart.

This TCR was recovered from a person aged 18 to 65 who received the Ad26.COV2.S COVID-19 vaccine or a placebo. Recombination joined TRBV4-1 with TRBJ2-2; TRBD2 is a possible D gene, resting on 6 matching bases. The input for sequencing was peripheral blood, taken in a trial of Ad26.COV2.S vaccine versus placebo. In nucleotide form, the sequence is TGCGCCAGCAGCCAAGATGCGATGGGAGGGAACACCGGGGAGCTGTTTTTT. It is translated as CASSQDAMGGNTGELFF.